This TCR beta chain was found in a study of cytomegalovirus exposure and HLA in healthy donors. Study-level background: Among the approximately 400 donors who were genotyped, about 80% fell in the genetic ancestry cluster that is associated with self-reported Caucasian donors.

Looked up from germline, CDR1 is MDHEN and CDR2 is SYDVKM. The CDR3 is 13 residues long. The ends were cut back, 5 bases at V and 7 bases at J, with 9 bases in the middle. Findings and caveats of the study: HLA allele associations emerged for fewer than 20,000 TCR beta sequences in a later analysis, at 0.05 false discovery rate.

Primers included in the PCR were 60 Vbeta and 13 Jbeta primers. Per the original methods: Among the unique TCR beta chains that a later analysis counted, about 86 million in all, about 11 million were shared. Here immunoSEQ multiplex PCR was the method, and the copy in TCRdb shows in-frame clones only, minus some. The DNA gave D and trimming, while V, J and clone size come from that table. Of approximately 140,000 clones listed, around 80% are singletons. Comments on this clone: As yet, its antigen is unknown.

This receptor was taken from a man in his thirties or forties in good health and CMV-seronegative. Sequencing was done on a sample of PBMCs. The J gene is TRBJ1-6, the V gene TRBV28; tentatively, D is TRBD1 (5 bases). CDR3 DNA sequence: TGTGCCAGCAGTCGGTCAGGGAATTCACCCCTCCACTTT. This sequence encodes CASSRSGNSPLHF.